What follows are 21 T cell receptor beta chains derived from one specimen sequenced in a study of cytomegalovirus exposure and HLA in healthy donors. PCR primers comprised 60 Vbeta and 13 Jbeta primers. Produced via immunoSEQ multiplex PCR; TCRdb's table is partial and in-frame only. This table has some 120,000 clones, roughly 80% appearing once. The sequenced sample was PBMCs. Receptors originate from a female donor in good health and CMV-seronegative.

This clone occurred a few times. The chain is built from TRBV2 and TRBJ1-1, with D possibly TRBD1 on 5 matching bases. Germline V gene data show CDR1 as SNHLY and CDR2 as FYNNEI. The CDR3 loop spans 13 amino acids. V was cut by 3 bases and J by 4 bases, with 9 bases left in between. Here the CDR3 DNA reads TGTGCCAGCAGTGACGCGGGGCGCACTGAAGCTTTCTTT. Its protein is CASSDAGRTEAFF.

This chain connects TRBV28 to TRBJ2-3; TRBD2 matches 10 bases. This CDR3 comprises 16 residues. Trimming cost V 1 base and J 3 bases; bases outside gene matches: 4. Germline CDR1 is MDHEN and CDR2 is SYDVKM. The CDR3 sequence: CASSLSSSGGTDTQYF. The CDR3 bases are TGTGCCAGCAGTTTATCCTCTAGCGGGGGTACAGATACGCAGTATTTT.

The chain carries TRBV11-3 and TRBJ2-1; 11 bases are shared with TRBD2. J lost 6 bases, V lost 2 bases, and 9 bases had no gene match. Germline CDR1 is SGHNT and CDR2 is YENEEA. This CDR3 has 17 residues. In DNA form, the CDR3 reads TGTGCCAGCAGCTTACTAGCGGGGGGCCCTCCTGGCAATGAGCAGTTCTTC. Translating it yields CASSLLAGGPPGNEQFF.

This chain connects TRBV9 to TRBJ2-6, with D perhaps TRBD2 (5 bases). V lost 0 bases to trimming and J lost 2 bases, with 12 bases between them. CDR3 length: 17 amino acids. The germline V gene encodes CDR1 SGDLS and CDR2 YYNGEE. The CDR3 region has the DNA TGTGCCAGCAGCGTAGTTATCGGGATCGCTGGGGCCAACGTCCTGACTTTC. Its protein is CASSVVIGIAGANVLTF.

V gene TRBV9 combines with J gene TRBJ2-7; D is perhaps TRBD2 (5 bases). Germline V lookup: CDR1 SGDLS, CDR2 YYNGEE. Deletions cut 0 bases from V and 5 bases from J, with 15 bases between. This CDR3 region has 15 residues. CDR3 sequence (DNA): TGTGCCAGCAGCGTAGAGGCTAGCCCGTACGACGAGCAGTACTTC. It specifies CASSVEASPYDEQYF. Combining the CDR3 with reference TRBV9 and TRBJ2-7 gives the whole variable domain DSGVTQTPKHLITATGQRVTLRCSPRSGDLSVYWYQQSLDQGLQFLIQYYNGEERAKGNILERFSAQQFPDLHSELNLSSLELGDSALYFCASSVEASPYDEQYFGPGTRLTVT.

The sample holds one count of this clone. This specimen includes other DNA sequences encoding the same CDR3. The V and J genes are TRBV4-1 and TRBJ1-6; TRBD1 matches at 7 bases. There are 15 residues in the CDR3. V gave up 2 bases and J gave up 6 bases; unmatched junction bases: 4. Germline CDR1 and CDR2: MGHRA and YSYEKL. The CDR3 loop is CASSQLGQLNSPLHF. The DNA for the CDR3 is TGCGCCAGCAGCCAATTGGGACAGCTTAATTCACCCCTCCACTTT.

CDR3 amino acids: CASSPHLGGTGTGELFF. CDR3 nucleotide sequence: TGTGCCAGCAGCCCGCACCTTGGCGGAACGGGCACCGGGGAGCTGTTTTTT. This chain joins TRBV7-6 and TRBJ2-2; D unclear. Germline V CDR1 and CDR2: SGHVS, FNYEAQ. V was cut by 5 bases and J by 4 bases, with 20 bases left in between. The CDR3 length is 17 residues.

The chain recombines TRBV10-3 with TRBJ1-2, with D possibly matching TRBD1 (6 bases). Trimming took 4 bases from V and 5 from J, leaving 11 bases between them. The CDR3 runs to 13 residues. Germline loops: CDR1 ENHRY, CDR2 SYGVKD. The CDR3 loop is CAISAQGSYGYTF. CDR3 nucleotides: TGTGCCATCAGTGCCCAGGGGTCATATGGCTACACCTTC.

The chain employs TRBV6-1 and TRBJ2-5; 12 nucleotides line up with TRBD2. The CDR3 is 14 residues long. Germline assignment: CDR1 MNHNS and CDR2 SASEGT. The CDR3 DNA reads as TGTGGAGTGACTAGCGGGGGAAACCAAGAGACCCAGTACTTC. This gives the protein CGVTSGGNQETQYF.

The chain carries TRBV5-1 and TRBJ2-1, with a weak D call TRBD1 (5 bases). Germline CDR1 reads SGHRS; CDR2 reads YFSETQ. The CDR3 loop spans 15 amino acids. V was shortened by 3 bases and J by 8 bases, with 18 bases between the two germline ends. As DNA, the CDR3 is TGCGCCAGCAGCTGGCAGGGTAACCCCCACGATGAGCAGTTCTTC. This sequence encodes CASSWQGNPHDEQFF.

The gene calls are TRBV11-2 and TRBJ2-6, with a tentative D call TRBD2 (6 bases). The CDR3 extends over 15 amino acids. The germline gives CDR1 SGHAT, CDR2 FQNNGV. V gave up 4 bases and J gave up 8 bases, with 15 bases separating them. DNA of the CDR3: TGTGCCAGCAGCTCAGCAGGCGGGATCTCCAACGTCCTGACTTTC. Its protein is CASSSAGGISNVLTF. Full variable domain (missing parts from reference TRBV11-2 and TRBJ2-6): EAGVAQSPRYKIIEKRQSVAFWCNPISGHATLYWYQQILGQGPKLLIQFQNNGVVDDSQLPKDRFSAERLKGVDSTLKIQPAKLEDSAVYLCASSSAGGISNVLTFGAGSRLTVL.

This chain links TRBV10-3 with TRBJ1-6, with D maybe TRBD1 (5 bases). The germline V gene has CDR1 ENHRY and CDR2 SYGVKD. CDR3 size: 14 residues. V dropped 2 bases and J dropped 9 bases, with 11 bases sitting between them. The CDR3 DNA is TGTGCCATCAGTGAGATGGGGCGGATTTCACCCCTCCACTTT. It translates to CAISEMGRISPLHF.

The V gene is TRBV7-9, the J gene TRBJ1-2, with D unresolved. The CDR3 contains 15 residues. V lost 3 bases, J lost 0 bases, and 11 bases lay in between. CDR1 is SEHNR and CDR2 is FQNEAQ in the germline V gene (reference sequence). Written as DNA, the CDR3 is TGTGCCAGCAGCTTTGGAGAGATCACTAACTATGGCTACACCTTC. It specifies CASSFGEITNYGYTF.

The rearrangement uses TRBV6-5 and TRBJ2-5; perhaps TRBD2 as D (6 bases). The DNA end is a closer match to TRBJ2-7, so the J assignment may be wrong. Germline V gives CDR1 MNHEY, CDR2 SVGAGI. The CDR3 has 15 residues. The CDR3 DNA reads TGTGCCAGCAGGGGCCGGAGCGGCGGGGAATACGAGCAGTACTTC. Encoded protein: CASRGRSGGEYEQYF.

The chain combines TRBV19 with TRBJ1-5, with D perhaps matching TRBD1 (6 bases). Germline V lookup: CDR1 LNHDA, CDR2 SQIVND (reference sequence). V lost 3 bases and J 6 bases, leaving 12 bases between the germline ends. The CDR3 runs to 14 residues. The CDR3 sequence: CASSMARGGQPQHF. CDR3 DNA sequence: TGTGCCAGTAGTATGGCCAGGGGTGGTCAGCCCCAGCATTTT. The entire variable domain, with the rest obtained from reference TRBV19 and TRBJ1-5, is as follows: DGGITQSPKYLFRKEGQNVTLSCEQNLNHDAMYWYRQDPGQGLRLIYYSQIVNDFQKGDIAEGYSVSREKKESFPLTVTSAQKNPTAFYLCASSMARGGQPQHFGDGTRLSIL.

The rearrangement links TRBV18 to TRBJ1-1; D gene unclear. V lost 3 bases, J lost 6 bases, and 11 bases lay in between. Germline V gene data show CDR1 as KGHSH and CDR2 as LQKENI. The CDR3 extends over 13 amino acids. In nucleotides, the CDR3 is TGTGCCAGCTCACCGCTAGGCTCGGCTGAAGCTTTCTTT. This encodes CASSPLGSAEAFF.

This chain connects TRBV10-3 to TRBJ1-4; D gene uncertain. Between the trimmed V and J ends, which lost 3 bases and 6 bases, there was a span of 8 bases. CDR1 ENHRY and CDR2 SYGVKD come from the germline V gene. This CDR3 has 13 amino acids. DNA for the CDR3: TGTGCCATCAGTGATGGAGGGTATGAAAAACTGTTTTTT. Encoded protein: CAISDGGYEKLFF.

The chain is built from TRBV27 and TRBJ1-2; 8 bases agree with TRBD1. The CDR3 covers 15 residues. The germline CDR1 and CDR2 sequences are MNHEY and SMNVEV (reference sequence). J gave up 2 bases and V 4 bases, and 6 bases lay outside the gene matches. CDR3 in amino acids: CASSSRTGWNYGYTF. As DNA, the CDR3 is TGTGCCAGCAGTTCCCGGACAGGGTGGAACTATGGCTACACCTTC.

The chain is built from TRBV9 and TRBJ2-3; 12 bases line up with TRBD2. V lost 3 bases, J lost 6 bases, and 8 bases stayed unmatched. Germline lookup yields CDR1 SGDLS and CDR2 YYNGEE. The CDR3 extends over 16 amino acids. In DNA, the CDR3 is TGTGCCAGCAGCGCTCTAGCGGGGGGGCCTTCGGATACGCAGTATTTT. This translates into CASSALAGGPSDTQYF.

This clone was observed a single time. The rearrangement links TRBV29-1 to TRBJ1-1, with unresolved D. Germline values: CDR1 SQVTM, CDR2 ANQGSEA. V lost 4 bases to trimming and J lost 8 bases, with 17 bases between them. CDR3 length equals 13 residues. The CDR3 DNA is TGCAGCGTTGTCGGCCTAGCGGTATTAGAAGCTTTCTTT. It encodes CSVVGLAVLEAFF.

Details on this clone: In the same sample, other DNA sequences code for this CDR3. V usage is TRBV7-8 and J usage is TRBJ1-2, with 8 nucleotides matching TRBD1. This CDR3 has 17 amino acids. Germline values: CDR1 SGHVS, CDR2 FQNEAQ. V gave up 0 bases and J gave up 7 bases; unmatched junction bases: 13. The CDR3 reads CASSLAGRGLGAVGYTF. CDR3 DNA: TGTGCCAGCAGCTTAGCCGGCAGGGGGCTGGGGGCTGTTGGCTACACCTTC.